This T cell receptor beta chain came from a study of blood T cell repertoires in COVID-19. Profiled with immunoSEQ multiplex PCR; TCRdb holds only in-frame clones, not every one. The table records about 36,000 clones, about 83% of them present only once. Germline V lookup: CDR1 ENHRY, CDR2 SYGVKD. Trimming removed 6 bases from V and 4 bases from J; junction bases left unmatched: 5. The CDR3 has 14 residues. The J gene is TRBJ2-3, the V gene TRBV10-3; 9 bases fit TRBD1. Sequencing was carried out using peripheral blood. This TCR came from a man in his sixties with active COVID-19. CDR3 amino acids: CAIRPDRGADTQYF. As DNA, the CDR3 is TGTGCCATCAGGCCAGACAGGGGGGCAGATACGCAGTATTTT.